Shown below are 5 T cell receptor beta chains from a single sample sequenced in a study of T cell repertoires in cytomegalovirus infection. TCRdb independently ran MiXCR on the reads; one entry per CDR3 protein. The data show about 920,000 distinct CDR3 sequences, 31% seen once. Their specific antigens are unknown. This specimen was cultured CD8+ T cells from PBMCs, taken from culture after CMV antigen stimulation. The receptors come from a human donor in good health (CMV status not recorded). Some clones in this sample may be carry-over from other donors' samples.

This clonotype was seen repeatedly, ten times or more. CDR3 sequence: CASSFPGGWGYGYTF. Here the CDR3 DNA reads TGTGCCAGCAGCTTCCCAGGGGGCTGGGGCTATGGCTACACCTTC. The chain carries TRBV7-2 and TRBJ1-2; TRBD1 aligns across 8 bases. This CDR3 contains 15 residues. Trimming removed 3 bases from V and 4 bases from J; junction bases left unmatched: 7. CDR1 is SGHTA and CDR2 is FQGNSA in the germline V gene.

This clonotype was found a few times. This chain uses TRBV15 with TRBJ2-3; the match to TRBD2 covers 10 bases. V gave up 3 bases and J gave up 4 bases; unmatched junction bases: 7. The CDR3 totals 16 residues. Germline CDR1 LNHNV, CDR2 YYDKDF (reference sequence). CDR3 coding DNA: TGTGCCACCAGCAGTAAGAGCGGGGGGGCCGCAGATACGCAGTATTTT. Amino acid sequence: CATSSKSGGAADTQYF.

The CDR3 DNA sequence: TGTGCCAGCAGCCCGGTAGCGGGGGACGGGGCCAACGTCCTGACTTTC. Its translation is CASSPVAGDGANVLTF. This chain connects TRBV7-9 to TRBJ2-6, with 9 bases matching TRBD2. This CDR3 comprises 16 residues. V was clipped by 5 bases and J by 4 bases; unmatched bases: 6. Germline loops: CDR1 SEHNR, CDR2 FQNEAQ (reference sequence).

This clonotype was counted between two and nine times. V gene TRBV7-8 combines with J gene TRBJ2-3, with D tentatively TRBD1 or TRBD2 (6 bases each). Trimming took off 5 bases at V and 2 bases at J, with 17 bases between the two ends. This CDR3 spans 16 amino acids. Germline V gene data show CDR1 as SGHVS and CDR2 as FQNEAQ. The CDR3 nucleotides read TGTGCCAGCAGCCCCGGGGGCCACCCTTCCACAGATACGCAGTATTTT. Its translation is CASSPGGHPSTDTQYF.

This clonotype was seen more than once but under ten times. The V and J genes are TRBV27 and TRBJ2-5; D gene ambiguous. From germline, CDR1 is MNHEY and CDR2 SMNVEV (reference sequence). This CDR3 comprises 15 residues. Trimming cost V 5 bases and J 2 bases, with 15 bases left between them. CDR3 region: CASSPDQGEQETQYF. The CDR3 DNA follows: TGTGCCAGCAGTCCGGACCAAGGAGAACAAGAGACCCAGTACTTC.